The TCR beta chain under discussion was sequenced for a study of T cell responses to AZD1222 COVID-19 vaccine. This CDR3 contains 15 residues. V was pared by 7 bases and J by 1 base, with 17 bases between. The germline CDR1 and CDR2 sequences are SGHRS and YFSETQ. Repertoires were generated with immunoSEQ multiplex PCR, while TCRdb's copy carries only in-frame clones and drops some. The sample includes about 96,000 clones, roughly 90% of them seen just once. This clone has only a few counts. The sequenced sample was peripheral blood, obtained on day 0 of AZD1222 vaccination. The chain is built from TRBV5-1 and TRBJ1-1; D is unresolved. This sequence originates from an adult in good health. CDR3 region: CASSPGGWGNTEAFF. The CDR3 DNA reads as TGCGCCAGCTCCCCAGGCGGATGGGGGAACACTGAAGCTTTCTTT.